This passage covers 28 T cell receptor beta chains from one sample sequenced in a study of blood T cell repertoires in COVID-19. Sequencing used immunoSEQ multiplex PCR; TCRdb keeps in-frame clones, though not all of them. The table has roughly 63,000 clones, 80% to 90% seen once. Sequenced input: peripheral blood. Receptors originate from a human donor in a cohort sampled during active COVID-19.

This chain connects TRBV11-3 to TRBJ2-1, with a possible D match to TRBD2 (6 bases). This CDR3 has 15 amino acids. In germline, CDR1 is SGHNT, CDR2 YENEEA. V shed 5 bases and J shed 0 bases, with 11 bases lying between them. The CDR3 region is CASSGGRPSYNEQFF. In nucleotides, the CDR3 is TGTGCCAGCAGCGGGGGGAGGCCCTCCTACAATGAGCAGTTCTTC.

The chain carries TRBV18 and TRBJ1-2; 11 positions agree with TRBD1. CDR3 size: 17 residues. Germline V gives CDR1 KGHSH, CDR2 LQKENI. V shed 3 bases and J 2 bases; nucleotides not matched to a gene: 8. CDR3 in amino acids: CASSPLDRGRSNYGYTF. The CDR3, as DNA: TGTGCCAGCTCACCGCTGGACAGGGGGCGATCGAACTATGGCTACACCTTC.

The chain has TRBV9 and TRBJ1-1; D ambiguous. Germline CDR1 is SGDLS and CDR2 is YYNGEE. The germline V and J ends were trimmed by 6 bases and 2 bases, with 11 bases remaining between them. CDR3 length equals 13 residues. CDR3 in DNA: TGTGCCAGCAAGGCGGGCACCAACACTGAAGCTTTCTTT. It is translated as CASKAGTNTEAFF.

The CDR3: CASNYRELAYNEQFF. The CDR3 DNA is TGTGCCAGCAACTACAGGGAATTAGCGTACAATGAGCAGTTCTTC. The V and J genes are TRBV21-1 and TRBJ2-1; the table assigns TRBD1, which was not confirmed against the DNA. TRBV21-1 is tagged as a pseudogene. The CDR3 extends over 15 amino acids.

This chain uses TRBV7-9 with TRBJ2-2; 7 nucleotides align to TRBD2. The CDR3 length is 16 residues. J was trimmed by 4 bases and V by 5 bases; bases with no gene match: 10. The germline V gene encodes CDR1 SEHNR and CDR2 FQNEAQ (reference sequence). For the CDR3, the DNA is TGTGCCAGCAGCGTATTGGGGACGGGGGGCACCGGGGAGCTGTTTTTT. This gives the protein CASSVLGTGGTGELFF.

The CDR3 DNA reads as TGTGCCAGCAGTTTTCGGGAGACGACTGAAGCTTTCTTT. It is translated as CASSFRETTEAFF. The J gene is TRBJ1-1, the V gene TRBV12-3 or TRBV12-4; D unclear. The CDR3 consists of 13 residues. The V end was cut by 3 bases, the J end by 5 bases, with 10 bases between.

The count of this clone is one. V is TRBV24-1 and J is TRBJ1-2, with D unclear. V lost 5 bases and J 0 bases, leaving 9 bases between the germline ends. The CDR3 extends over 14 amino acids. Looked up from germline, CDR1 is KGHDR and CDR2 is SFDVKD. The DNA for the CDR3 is TGTGCCACCAGTGGGGCCGCTTCTAACTATGGCTACACCTTC. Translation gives CATSGAASNYGYTF.

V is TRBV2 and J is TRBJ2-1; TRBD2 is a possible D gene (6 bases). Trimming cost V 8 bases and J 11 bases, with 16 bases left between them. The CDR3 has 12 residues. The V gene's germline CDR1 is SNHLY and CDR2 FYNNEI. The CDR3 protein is CASGGAPGKQFF. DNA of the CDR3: TGTGCCAGCGGCGGGGCGCCCGGAAAGCAGTTCTTC.

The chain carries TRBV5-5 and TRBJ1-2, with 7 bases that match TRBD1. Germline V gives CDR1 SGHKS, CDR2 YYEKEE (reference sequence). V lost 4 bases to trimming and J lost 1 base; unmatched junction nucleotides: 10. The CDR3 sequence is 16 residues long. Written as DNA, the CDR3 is TGTGCCAGCAGCCAATCCGGGACAGCCATTAACTATGGCTACACCTTC. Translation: CASSQSGTAINYGYTF.

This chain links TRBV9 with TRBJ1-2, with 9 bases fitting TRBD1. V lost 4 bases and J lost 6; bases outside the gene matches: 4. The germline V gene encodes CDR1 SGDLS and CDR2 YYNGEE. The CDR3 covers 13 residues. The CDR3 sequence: CASSTGGADGYTF. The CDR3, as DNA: TGTGCCAGCAGCACAGGGGGCGCGGATGGCTACACCTTC.

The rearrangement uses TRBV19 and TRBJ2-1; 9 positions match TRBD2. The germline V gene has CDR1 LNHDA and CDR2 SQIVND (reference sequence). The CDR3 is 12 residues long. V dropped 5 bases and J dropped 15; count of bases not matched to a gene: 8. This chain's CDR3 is CASSLLAGGLFF. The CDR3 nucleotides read TGTGCCAGTAGTTTACTGGCGGGAGGGTTGTTCTTC.

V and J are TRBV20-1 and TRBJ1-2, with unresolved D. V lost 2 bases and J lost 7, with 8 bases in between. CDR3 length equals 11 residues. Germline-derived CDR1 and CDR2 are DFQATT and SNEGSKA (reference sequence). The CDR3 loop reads CSARSTGGYTF. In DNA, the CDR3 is TGCAGTGCTAGATCCACCGGTGGCTACACCTTC.

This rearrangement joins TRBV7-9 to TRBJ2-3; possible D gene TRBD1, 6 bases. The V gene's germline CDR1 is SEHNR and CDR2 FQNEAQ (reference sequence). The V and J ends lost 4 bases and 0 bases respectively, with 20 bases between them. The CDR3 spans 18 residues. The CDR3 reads CASSSNRAPYPSTDTQYF. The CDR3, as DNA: TGTGCCAGCAGCTCCAACAGGGCTCCCTACCCTAGCACAGATACGCAGTATTTT.

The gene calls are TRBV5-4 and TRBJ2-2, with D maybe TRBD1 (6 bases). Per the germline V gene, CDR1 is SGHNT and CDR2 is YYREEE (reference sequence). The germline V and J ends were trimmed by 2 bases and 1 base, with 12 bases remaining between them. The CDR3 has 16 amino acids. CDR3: CASSLVGRGNTGELFF. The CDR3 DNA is TGTGCCAGCAGCTTAGTGGGCAGGGGGAACACCGGGGAGCTGTTTTTT.

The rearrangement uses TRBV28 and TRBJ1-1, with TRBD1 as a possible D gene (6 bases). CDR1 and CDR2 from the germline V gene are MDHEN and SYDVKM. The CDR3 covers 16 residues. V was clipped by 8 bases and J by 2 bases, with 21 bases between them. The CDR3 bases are TGTGCCAGCGGGGAACCTAAAGGACAGATCAACACTGAAGCTTTCTTT. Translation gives CASGEPKGQINTEAFF.

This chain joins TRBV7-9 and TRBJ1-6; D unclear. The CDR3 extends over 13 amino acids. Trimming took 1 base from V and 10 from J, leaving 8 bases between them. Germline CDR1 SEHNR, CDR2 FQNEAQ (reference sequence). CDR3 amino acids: CASSLGGVSPLHF. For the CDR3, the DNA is TGTGCCAGCAGCTTAGGAGGTGTGTCACCCCTCCACTTT.

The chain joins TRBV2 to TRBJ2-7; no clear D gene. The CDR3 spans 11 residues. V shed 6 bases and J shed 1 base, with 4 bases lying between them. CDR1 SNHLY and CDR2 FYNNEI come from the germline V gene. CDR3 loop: CASRESYEQYF. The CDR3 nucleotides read TGTGCCAGCAGGGAGTCCTACGAGCAGTACTTC.

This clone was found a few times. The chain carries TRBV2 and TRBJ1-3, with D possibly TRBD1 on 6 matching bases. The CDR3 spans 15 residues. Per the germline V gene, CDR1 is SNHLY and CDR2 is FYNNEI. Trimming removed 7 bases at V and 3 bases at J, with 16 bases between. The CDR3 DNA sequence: TGTGCCAGCACCCGAAACAGGGCATTTGGAAACACCATATATTTT. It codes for CASTRNRAFGNTIYF.

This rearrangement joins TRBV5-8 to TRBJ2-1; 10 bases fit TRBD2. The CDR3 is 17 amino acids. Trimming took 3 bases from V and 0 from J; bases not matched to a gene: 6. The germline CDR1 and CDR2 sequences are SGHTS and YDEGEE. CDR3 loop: CASSWTSGGYSYNEQFF. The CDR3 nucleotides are TGTGCCAGCAGCTGGACTAGCGGAGGTTACTCCTACAATGAGCAGTTCTTC.

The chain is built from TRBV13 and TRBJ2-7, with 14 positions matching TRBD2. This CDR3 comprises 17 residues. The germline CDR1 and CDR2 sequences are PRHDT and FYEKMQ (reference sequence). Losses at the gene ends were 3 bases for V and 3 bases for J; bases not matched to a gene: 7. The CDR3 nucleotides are TGTGCCAGCAGCTTCCAGGGACTAGCGGGAGTAGGCTACGAGCAGTACTTC. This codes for CASSFQGLAGVGYEQYF.

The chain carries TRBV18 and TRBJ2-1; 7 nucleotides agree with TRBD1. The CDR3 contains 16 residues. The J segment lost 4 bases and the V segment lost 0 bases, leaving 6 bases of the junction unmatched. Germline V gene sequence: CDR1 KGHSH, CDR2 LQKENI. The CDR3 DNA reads TGTGCCAGCTCACCACCGTCCAGGGACAGTTACAATGAGCAGTTCTTC. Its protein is CASSPPSRDSYNEQFF.

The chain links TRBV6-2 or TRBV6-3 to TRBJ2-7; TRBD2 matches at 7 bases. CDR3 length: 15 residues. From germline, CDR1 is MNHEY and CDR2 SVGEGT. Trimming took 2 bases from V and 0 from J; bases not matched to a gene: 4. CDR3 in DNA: TGTGCCAGCAGTTACGGAGCGGGGTACTCCTACGAGCAGTACTTC. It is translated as CASSYGAGYSYEQYF.

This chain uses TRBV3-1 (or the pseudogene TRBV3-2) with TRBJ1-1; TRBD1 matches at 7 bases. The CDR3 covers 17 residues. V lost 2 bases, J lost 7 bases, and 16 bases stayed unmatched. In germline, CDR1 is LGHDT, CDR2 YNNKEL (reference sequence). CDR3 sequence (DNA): TGTGCCAGCAGCCAAAGACGAACAGGGGACCTTAGTTTTGAAGCTTTCTTT. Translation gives CASSQRRTGDLSFEAFF.

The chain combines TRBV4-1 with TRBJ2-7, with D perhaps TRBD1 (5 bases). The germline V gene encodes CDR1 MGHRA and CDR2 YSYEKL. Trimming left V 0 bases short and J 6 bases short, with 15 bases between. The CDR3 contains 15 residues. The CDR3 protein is CASSQDREARIEQYF. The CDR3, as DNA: TGCGCCAGCAGCCAAGACAGGGAAGCACGTATCGAGCAGTACTTC.

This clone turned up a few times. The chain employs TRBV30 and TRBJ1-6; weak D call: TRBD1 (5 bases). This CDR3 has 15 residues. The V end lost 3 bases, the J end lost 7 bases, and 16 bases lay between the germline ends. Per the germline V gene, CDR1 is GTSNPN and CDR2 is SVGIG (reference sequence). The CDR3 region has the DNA TGTGCCTGGAGCCGCGGGGGAGGTGGAAATTCACCCCTCCACTTT. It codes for CAWSRGGGGNSPLHF.

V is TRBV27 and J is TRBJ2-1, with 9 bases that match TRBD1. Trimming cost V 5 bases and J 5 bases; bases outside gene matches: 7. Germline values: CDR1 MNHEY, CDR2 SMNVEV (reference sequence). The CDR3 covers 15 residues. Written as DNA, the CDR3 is TGTGCCAGCAGTAACAGACAGGGGGGTAACAATGAGCAGTTCTTC. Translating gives CASSNRQGGNNEQFF.

In DNA, the CDR3 is TGTGCCAGCAGCGTATCCTCGATTGCTAGCGGCACCGGGGAGCTGTTTTTT. Protein product: CASSVSSIASGTGELFF. The gene calls are TRBV9 and TRBJ2-2; the match to TRBD2 covers 7 bases. Germline values: CDR1 SGDLS, CDR2 YYNGEE. There are 17 residues in the CDR3. The V segment lost 1 base and the J segment 4 bases; nucleotides outside the gene matches: 10.

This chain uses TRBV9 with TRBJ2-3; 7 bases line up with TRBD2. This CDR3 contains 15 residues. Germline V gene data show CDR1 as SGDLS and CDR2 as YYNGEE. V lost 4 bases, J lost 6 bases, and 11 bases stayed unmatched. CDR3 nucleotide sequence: TGTGCCAGCAGCCCCCGTTCGGGGGAGGGGGATACGCAGTATTTT. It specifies CASSPRSGEGDTQYF.